This T cell receptor beta chain emerged from a study of shared clonotypes between healthy human individuals. Study-level results: Compared with clonotypes that all four donors shared, non-shared clonotypes had lower generation probabilities. Compared with memory subsets, naive subsets generally had larger estimated richness.

This clone was counted a single time. Its specificity is not known. CD45RA-negative memory and CD45RA+ naive subsets were split from the CD4+ cells. The method was immunoSEQ multiplex PCR; TCRdb's version includes in-frame clones alone and lacks a portion of them. The repertoire holds 700,000 or so clones, with 55% to 75% as singletons. This clonotype was sampled from a young woman in good health. The sequenced sample consisted of memory CD4+ T cells sorted from blood. Subset noted: CD45RA-negative fraction.

CDR3 bases: TGTGCCAGCAGGGGGCGACAGTACTCGAACACTGAAGCTTTCTTT. Amino acids: CASRGRQYSNTEAFF. V gene TRBV2 combines with J gene TRBJ1-1; weak D call: TRBD1 (5 bases). Germline V gene lookup returns CDR1 SNHLY and CDR2 FYNNEI. V lost 6 bases and J lost 1, with 15 bases in between. CDR3 length equals 15 residues. Together with reference TRBV2 and TRBJ1-1, the CDR3 gives the full variable domain: EPEVTQTPSHQVTQMGQEVILRCVPISNHLYFYWYRQILGQKVEFLVSFYNNEISEKSEIFDDQFSVERPDGSNFTLKIRSTKLEDSAMYFCASRGRQYSNTEAFFGQGTRLTVV.